This TCR beta chain was retrieved from a study of blood T cell repertoires in COVID-19 (dated by TCRdb to the early 2020s). About the study as a whole: Samples from collaborators originated in the United States, Italy and Spain and spanned both the acute and convalescent phases of COVID-19. The material from the prospective study consisted of cDNA or gDNA derived from T cells, B-cell-depleted T cells, or PBMCs. The dataset comprised deeply sampled blood TCRbeta repertoires from subjects exposed to, actively infected with, or recovered from COVID-19. The repertoires were made available in a free public database intended to serve as a resource for research on the immune response to SARS-CoV-2. The samples were drawn from two sources: the first 160 participants of the ongoing ImmuneRACE study, and about 1,300 subjects contributed by 6 global collaborators. Sample metadata almost always included a de-identified subject ID, COVID-19 status, age in years and sex. HLA class I and class II types, where available, came from metadata supplied by the sample provider rather than from assay-based typing. What the authors observed across the whole study: The amount of clinical and demographic metadata varied by source and participant and was provided uncurated.

Inclusive of the bounding cysteine and phenylalanine, the CDR3 is 14 residues long. Only CDR3 DNA is held: 42 bases, read in frame from base 1. CDR1 and CDR2 (ENHRY, SYGVKD) derive from the germline V gene. V and J lose 8 bases and 9 bases, and a span of 17 bases separates them. The collaborating institutions used their own protocols to collect whole blood in K2EDTA tubes. Collaborator samples were shipped for TCRbeta analysis as frozen whole blood, isolated PBMCs, or DNA extracted from either sample type. The immunoSEQ Assay, a bias-controlled multiplex PCR, was used to amplify TCRbeta CDR3 regions from genomic DNA. The published analysis was carried out like this. Nucleated cell counts per sample were estimated from amplification of reference gene primers within the assay. Sequence reads were collapsed and filtered to measure the absolute abundance of every unique TCRbeta CDR3 rearrangement. Productive Simpson clonality was computed per sample as the square root of Simpson's diversity index over productive rearrangements. Entries here come from immuneACCESS through TCRdb and include only in-frame sequences with V and J called. Some clones fail to appear in such tables; in the studies checked, an unresolved V gene covers under half of the shortfall, and the cause of the remainder is unknown. That table gives V, J and clone size, and the DNA gave D and trimming. Present in this sample are fewer than 300,000 clones, nearly 85% of which were seen just once. The ten largest clones represent 8.6% of the sample.

As concerns this clone: The antigen this receptor binds is unknown. Per-base qualities were not stored, and no clone one base away is much larger.

Here the chain combines TRBV10-3 and TRBJ1-6; TRBD1 could be the D gene, as 6 bases match. The sample comprised peripheral blood. The clonotype was recovered from a human donor in a cohort sampled during active COVID-19. The DNA reads TGTGCCATCGGGGATAAGGGGGAAGGTTCACCCCTCCACTTT. Translated, it gives CAIGDKGEGSPLHF.